These 25 T cell receptor beta chains came from one sample sequenced in a study of blood T cell repertoires in COVID-19. Method: immunoSEQ multiplex PCR; TCRdb's copy keeps in-frame clones and lacks some. The sample holds around 200,000 clones, 80% to 90% seen once. Sequenced input: peripheral blood. These receptors all come from a man aged 60 to 75 with acute or convalescent COVID-19.

The chain employs TRBV4-3 and TRBJ2-5; maybe TRBD2 (5 bases). Trimming left V 4 bases short and J 5 bases short, with 11 bases between. The length of the CDR3 is 13 residues. Germline V CDR1 and CDR2: LGHNA, YSLEER. CDR3 coding DNA: TGCGCCAGCAGCCCTCGTCCGGGGGAGACCCAGTACTTC. Residues: CASSPRPGETQYF.

The chain uses TRBV6-6 and TRBJ1-6, with D unresolved. The CDR3 has 14 amino acids. V was pared by 6 bases and J by 10 bases, with 16 bases between. Germline loops: CDR1 MNHNY, CDR2 SVGAGI (reference sequence). This CDR3 reads CASRDTGYESPLHF. CDR3 in DNA: TGTGCCAGCAGGGATACGGGGTATGAGTCACCCCTCCACTTT.

This chain joins TRBV11-2 and TRBJ2-5; 8 positions agree with TRBD1. The CDR3 length is 16 residues. The trim removed 6 bases at V and 1 base at J, leaving 10 bases unmatched. CDR1 and CDR2 from the germline V gene are SGHAT and FQNNGV. The CDR3 reads CASRTKIGTGQETQYF. For the CDR3, the DNA is TGTGCCAGCAGGACAAAAATAGGGACAGGCCAAGAGACCCAGTACTTC.

The V and J genes are TRBV5-1 and TRBJ2-5, with 8 nucleotides matching TRBD2. The V segment lost 3 bases and the J segment 4 bases; nucleotides outside the gene matches: 8. CDR1 SGHRS and CDR2 YFSETQ come from the germline V gene. The CDR3 totals 15 residues. Here the CDR3 DNA reads TGCGCCAGCAGCTCCGGGGGGGATTTAGGAGAGACCCAGTACTTC. Translation: CASSSGGDLGETQYF.

CDR3 sequence: CASSGDGLAGGRRYNEQFF. CDR3 sequence (DNA): TGTGCCAGCAGTGGAGACGGCCTAGCGGGAGGGCGACGGTACAATGAGCAGTTCTTC. The genes are TRBV2 and TRBJ2-1, with 12 bases fitting TRBD2. With 4 bases clipped from V and 4 bases from J, the junction kept 14 bases outside the gene matches. The length of the CDR3 is 19 residues. Per the germline V gene, CDR1 is SNHLY and CDR2 is FYNNEI.

The chain links TRBV28 to TRBJ1-5; no clear D. This CDR3 comprises 18 residues. With 3 bases removed from V and 0 bases from J, the gap between germline ends came to 18 bases. CDR1 MDHEN and CDR2 SYDVKM come from the germline V gene. In nucleotides, the CDR3 is TGTGCCAGCAGTTTGTCCCAGGCGAGGGCCTATAGCAATCAGCCCCAGCATTTT. Protein: CASSLSQARAYSNQPQHF.

The CDR3 region has the DNA TGTGCCAGCCACACTGGGACAGGTCAATTACCCCTCCACTTT. Its translation is CASHTGTGQLPLHF. V is TRBV7-9 and J is TRBJ1-6; 8 nucleotides agree with TRBD1. V shed 8 bases and J 12 bases; nucleotides not matched to a gene: 12. The CDR3 has 14 amino acids. Per the germline V gene, CDR1 is SEHNR and CDR2 is FQNEAQ (reference sequence). The full variable domain, its missing parts supplied by reference TRBV7-9 and TRBJ1-6, is DTGVSQNPRHKITKRGQNVTFRCDPISEHNRLYWYRQTLGQGPEFLTYFQNEAQLEKSRLLSDRFSAERPKGSFSTLEIQRTEQGDSAMYLCASHTGTGQLPLHFGNGTRLTVT.

This clone was detected a few times. The CDR3 loop is CAWSGGQANEKLFF. The CDR3 DNA reads TGTGCCTGGAGTGGGGGACAGGCTAATGAAAAACTGTTTTTT. The chain employs TRBV30 and TRBJ1-4; 8 bases fit TRBD1. This CDR3 has 14 amino acids. Trimming took 1 base from V and 3 from J; bases not matched to a gene: 1. Germline assignment: CDR1 GTSNPN and CDR2 SVGIG (reference sequence). Full variable domain (missing parts from reference TRBV30 and TRBJ1-4): SQTIHQWPATLVQPVGSPLSLECTVEGTSNPNLYWYRQAAGRGLQLLFYSVGIGQISSEVPQNLSASRPQDRQFILSSKKLLLSDSGFYLCAWSGGQANEKLFFGSGTQLSVL.

Worth noting for this clone: The same CDR3 can be traced to other DNA sequences in this sample. The rearrangement joins TRBV5-1 to TRBJ1-3; D is unclear. The CDR3 has 14 residues. V gave up 0 bases and J gave up 0 bases, with 4 bases separating them. CDR1 SGHRS and CDR2 YFSETQ come from the germline V gene. The CDR3 reads CASSLAGSGNTIYF. CDR3 sequence (DNA): TGCGCCAGCAGCTTGGCGGGCTCTGGAAACACCATATATTTT.

This clone was counted once. V gene TRBV7-8 combines with J gene TRBJ1-4; 8 bases fit TRBD1. The germline V gene has CDR1 SGHVS and CDR2 FQNEAQ. The length of the CDR3 is 14 residues. The trim removed 7 bases at V and 6 bases at J, leaving 7 bases unmatched. CDR3 bases: TGTGCCAGCACCGAAGACAGGGGAGATGAAAAACTGTTTTTT. Translating gives CASTEDRGDEKLFF.

This chain connects TRBV19 to TRBJ1-2; 8 bases fit TRBD1. V gave up 5 bases and J gave up 0 bases; unmatched junction bases: 8. Germline CDR1 LNHDA, CDR2 SQIVND (reference sequence). The CDR3 runs to 16 residues. CDR3 amino acids: CASSRGQGSSNYGYTF. CDR3 in DNA: TGTGCCAGTAGTCGCGGACAGGGAAGTTCTAACTATGGCTACACCTTC.

CDR3: CATSREFSGYEQYF. CDR3 sequence (DNA): TGTGCCACCAGCAGAGAATTTAGCGGCTACGAGCAGTACTTC. The chain couples TRBV15 to TRBJ2-7, with D possibly TRBD2 on 6 matching bases. This CDR3 comprises 14 residues. With 0 bases removed from V and 3 bases from J, the gap between germline ends came to 9 bases. Germline lookup yields CDR1 LNHNV and CDR2 YYDKDF (reference sequence).

V is TRBV5-1 and J is TRBJ1-1; D ambiguous. Germline values: CDR1 SGHRS, CDR2 YFSETQ. CDR3 size: 13 residues. Trimming cost V 4 bases and J 4 bases, with 11 bases left between them. CDR3 sequence: CASSREEGTEAFF. The DNA for the CDR3 is TGCGCCAGCAGCCGGGAGGAAGGCACTGAAGCTTTCTTT.

The V gene is TRBV24-1, the J gene TRBJ1-1; perhaps TRBD1 as D (6 bases). The CDR3 covers 14 residues. Deletions cut 9 bases from V and 0 bases from J, with 13 bases between. Germline V gives CDR1 KGHDR, CDR2 SFDVKD. Here the CDR3 DNA reads TGTGCCACCTCGGGGGGGGGCGTGAACACTGAAGCTTTCTTT. It yields the protein CATSGGGVNTEAFF.

The chain combines TRBV2 with TRBJ2-4, with D possibly TRBD2 on 7 matching bases. CDR1 and CDR2 (germline): SNHLY, FYNNEI. Trimming removed 3 bases at V and 15 bases at J, with 21 bases between. The CDR3 contains 14 residues. The CDR3 is CASSEARGASERYF. The CDR3 DNA sequence: TGTGCCAGCAGTGAGGCCCGGGGGGCTTCAGAGAGGTACTTC.

J is TRBJ1-2 and V is TRBV28, with TRBD1 as a possible D gene (5 bases). CDR3 size: 14 residues. Germline assignment: CDR1 MDHEN and CDR2 SYDVKM. V was clipped by 5 bases and J by 1 base, with 11 bases between them. CDR3 loop: CASSRTGVNYGYTF. In nucleotides, the CDR3 is TGTGCCAGCAGTCGAACAGGAGTTAACTATGGCTACACCTTC.

With respect to this clone: One junction end does not reproduce the germline sequence, and a read error may be involved. The chain uses TRBV2 and TRBJ2-7; D is unclear. CDR1 and CDR2 from the germline V gene are SNHLY and FYNNEI. This CDR3 spans 12 amino acids. The DNA of the CDR3 is TGTGCCAGCAGGGAAGACTTCTACGAGCAGTACTTC. It yields the protein CASREDFYEQYF.

The J gene is TRBJ2-1, the V gene TRBV9; 11 nucleotides match TRBD2. The CDR3 extends over 16 amino acids. The J segment lost 8 bases and the V segment lost 6 bases, leaving 13 bases of the junction unmatched. CDR1 and CDR2 (germline): SGDLS, YYNGEE. The CDR3 bases are TGTGCCAGCAACCTCAGAGGGACTAGCGGAGGGGATGAGCAGTTCTTC. Encoded protein: CASNLRGTSGGDEQFF.

This clone was picked up a small number of times. This chain uses TRBV4-3 with TRBJ2-6, with D unclear. Deletions cut 4 bases from V and 0 bases from J, with 19 bases between. This CDR3 region has 19 residues. Germline CDR1 and CDR2: LGHNA and YSLEER. The CDR3 loop reads CASSREPAQISSGANVLTF. The CDR3 DNA follows: TGCGCCAGCAGCCGCGAACCGGCACAGATAAGCTCTGGGGCCAACGTCCTGACTTTC.

The rearrangement links TRBV3-1 (or the pseudogene TRBV3-2) to TRBJ2-2; 8 bases align to TRBD2. CDR1 is LGHDT, CDR2 YNNKEL, per germline (reference sequence). The CDR3 sequence is 15 residues long. V was pared by 7 bases and J by 5 bases, with 9 bases of the junction left unmatched. This chain's CDR3 is CASNTGGPGTGELFF. CDR3 DNA sequence: TGTGCCAGCAACACGGGAGGGCCAGGGACCGGGGAGCTGTTTTTT.

J is TRBJ2-7 and V is TRBV12-5, with unresolved D. The CDR3 sequence is 12 residues long. The V and J ends lost 4 bases and 4 bases respectively, with 8 bases between them. Germline CDR1 reads LGHNT; CDR2 reads FRNRAP. CDR3 in amino acids: CASGSLLYEQYF. As DNA, the CDR3 is TGTGCTAGTGGTTCCCTCTTATACGAGCAGTACTTC. Variable domain in full (rest from reference TRBV12-5 and TRBJ2-7): DARVTQTPRHKVTEMGQEVTMRCQPILGHNTVFWYRQTMMQGLELLAYFRNRAPLDDSGMPKDRFSAEMPDATLATLKIQPSEPRDSAVYFCASGSLLYEQYFGPGTRLTVT.

This clone was recorded only once. V and J are TRBV5-1 and TRBJ2-7; TRBD1 aligns across 9 bases. Germline V gives CDR1 SGHRS, CDR2 YFSETQ. CDR3 size: 15 residues. Trimming took 3 bases from V and 5 from J; bases not matched to a gene: 9. The CDR3 protein is CASSYTGDRVHEQYF. CDR3 DNA: TGCGCCAGCAGCTATACCGGGGACAGGGTCCACGAGCAGTACTTC.

This rearrangement joins TRBV7-2 to TRBJ2-1; tentative D call: TRBD2 (6 bases). V gave up 5 bases and J gave up 4 bases, with 18 bases separating them. CDR3 length: 16 amino acids. CDR1 is SGHTA and CDR2 is FQGNSA in the germline V gene. CDR3: CASSPGLSGQYNEQFF. The DNA of the CDR3 is TGTGCCAGCAGCCCCGGACTTAGCGGCCAATACAATGAGCAGTTCTTC.

The chain joins TRBV19 to TRBJ1-5; D perhaps matches TRBD1 (5 bases). Trimming removed 1 base at V and 2 bases at J, with 9 bases between. From germline, CDR1 is LNHDA and CDR2 SQIVND (reference sequence). The CDR3 is 15 amino acids. CDR3 protein: CASSIVQGGNQPQHF. As DNA, the CDR3 is TGTGCCAGTAGTATAGTTCAGGGCGGCAATCAGCCCCAGCATTTT.

The chain recombines TRBV19 with TRBJ2-5; weak D call: TRBD2 (7 bases). Trimming took 5 bases from V and 2 from J, leaving 21 bases between them. The CDR3 spans 17 residues. In germline, CDR1 is LNHDA, CDR2 SQIVND (reference sequence). As DNA, the CDR3 is TGTGCCAGTAGTTCACTTAGAGGGGGGGGATCTCAAGAGACCCAGTACTTC. Its translation: CASSSLRGGGSQETQYF.